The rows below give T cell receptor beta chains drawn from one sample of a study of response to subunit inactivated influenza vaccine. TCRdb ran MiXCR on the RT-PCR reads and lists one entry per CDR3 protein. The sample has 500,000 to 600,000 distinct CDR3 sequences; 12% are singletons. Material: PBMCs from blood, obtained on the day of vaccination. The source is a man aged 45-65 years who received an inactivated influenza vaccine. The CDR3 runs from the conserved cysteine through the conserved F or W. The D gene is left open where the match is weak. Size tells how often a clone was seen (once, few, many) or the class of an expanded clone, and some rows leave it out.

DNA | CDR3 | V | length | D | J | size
TGTGCCAGCAGCTTCCCTCAGTGGCCCTATGGCTACACCTTC | CASSFPQWPYGYTF | TRBV11-2 | 14 | NA | TRBJ1-2 | few
TGTGCCAGCAGACAACCAACGCCAAAAAACATTCAGTACTTC | CASRQPTPKNIQYF | TRBV5-5 | 14 | NA | TRBJ2-4 | few
TGTGCTAGCAGATCCACTAGCCGACCTTTCAATGAGCAGTTCTTC | CASRSTSRPFNEQFF | TRBV7-7 | 15 | NA | TRBJ2-1 | many
TGTGCCAGCAGTACGCCAGGGATGACTAATGAAAAACTGTTTTTT | CASSTPGMTNEKLFF | TRBV28 | 15 | NA | TRBJ1-4 | NA
TGTGCCAGCAGTTACTCGGGGGGGGCTGGCAATCAGCCCCAGCATTTT | CASSYSGGAGNQPQHF | TRBV6-5 | 16 | NA | TRBJ1-5 | many
TGTGCCACCAGCACCCTCCGGGCCAATCAGCCCCAGCATTTT | CATSTLRANQPQHF | TRBV15 | 14 | NA | TRBJ1-5 | NA
TGCGCCAGCAGCCCCCCTCCTTTCACCGGAATAAGCTCTGGAAACACCATATATTTT | CASSPPPFTGISSGNTIYF | TRBV4-1 | 19 | NA | TRBJ1-3 | many
TGCGCCAGCAGCCAAGAACAGAACACTGAAGCTTTCTTT | CASSQEQNTEAFF | TRBV4-3 | 13 | NA | TRBJ1-1 | many
TGCGCCAGCAGCCAGGGACCCCTTCTGAACACTGAAGCTTTCTTT | CASSQGPLLNTEAFF | TRBV4-3 | 15 | NA | TRBJ1-1 | NA
TGTGCCAGCAGTTACCAGATTAACTATGGCTACACCTTC | CASSYQINYGYTF | TRBV28 | 13 | NA | TRBJ1-2 | few
TGTGCCAGCAGCGACGGGACCTTGGCTGGAAAACTGTTTTTT | CASSDGTLAGKLFF | TRBV9 | 14 | NA | TRBJ1-4 | few
TGTGCCAGCAGCTTAAGTCAGCGGGGGACTTCTGTAAAGCAGTACTTC | CASSLSQRGTSVKQYF | TRBV7-2 | 16 | TRBD2 | TRBJ2-7 | few
TGTGCCAGCAGTGAGGGTCTGATTAATGAAAAACTGTTTTTT | CASSEGLINEKLFF | TRBV2 | 14 | NA | TRBJ1-4 | NA
TGCGCCAGCAGGGCGGACCTAGGGGGCTTAGCTTTCTTT | CASRADLGGLAFF | TRBV5-1 | 13 | TRBD1 | TRBJ1-1 | NA
TGTGCCAGCAGTTTTGTTAGGCAGGGGGCGAGGGGAGAGACCCAGTACTTC | CASSFVRQGARGETQYF | TRBV28 | 17 | TRBD1 | TRBJ2-5 | NA
TGTGCTAGTGGTCCCGGGACTAGCGGGGGGGCCCCCTTTCAAGAGACCCAGTACTTC | CASGPGTSGGAPFQETQYF | TRBV12-5 | 19 | TRBD2 | TRBJ2-5 | few
TGTGCCAGCAGACCGGACTCCTCCCGCTCCTACGAGCAGTACTTC | CASRPDSSRSYEQYF | TRBV6-2/TRBV6-3 | 15 | NA | TRBJ2-7 | NA
TGTGCCAGTAACGACAGGGTTAATTCACCCCTCCACTTT | CASNDRVNSPLHF | TRBV19 | 13 | TRBD1 | TRBJ1-6 | many
TGTGCCAGCAGTTTACGTTTGTGGACGGGGCCCTTTATGGCCCCCTACGAGCAGTACTTC | CASSLRLWTGPFMAPYEQYF | TRBV12-3/TRBV12-4 | 20 | NA | TRBJ2-7 | few
TGTGCCAGCAGTTCCGCAGGGAGCTCCTATAATTCACCCCTCCACTTT | CASSSAGSSYNSPLHF | TRBV12-3/TRBV12-4 | 16 | NA | TRBJ1-6 | NA